The clone carrying this TCR beta chain was seen a few times. What it recognizes is unknown. The second PCR ran roughly 6 to 11 cycles with a sample-barcoded 5' primer and J-beta primers. TCRdb passed the 5' RACE reads through MiXCR, listing each CDR3 protein once. The sample holds 1 million or so distinct CDR3 sequences, 45% seen once. The sample belongs to a study of blood T cells in healthy people across ages. General study points: CMV status of donors was not determined, possibly confounding expanded clonotype changes.

Germline V gene data show CDR1 as SNHLY and CDR2 as FYNNEI. There are 11 residues in the CDR3. The ends were cut back, 8 bases at V and 8 bases at J, with 12 bases in the middle. The TCR comes from a woman aged 55-75 years in good health. This chain connects TRBV2 to TRBJ1-2; D may be TRBD1 (6 bases). Source material: blood. The DNA for the CDR3 is TGTGCCAGCGGGGGGCTGTGGGGCTACACCTTC. Translation: CASGGLWGYTF.